The 24 T cell receptor beta chains presented below share a single source sample, sequenced in a study of cytomegalovirus exposure and HLA in healthy donors. The PCR had 60 Vbeta and 13 Jbeta primers. TCRdb keeps only in-frame clones here, not all; method: immunoSEQ multiplex PCR. The sample consists of almost 200,000 clones, about 85% of them appearing once. The sample taken for sequencing was PBMCs. The receptors were sampled from a male donor in good health and CMV-seropositive.

The chain employs TRBV19 and TRBJ2-5; D is undetermined. Germline CDR1 and CDR2: LNHDA and SQIVND (reference sequence). V lost 1 base to trimming and J lost 3 bases, with 6 bases between them. The CDR3 sequence is 13 residues long. CDR3 protein: CASSIVKKETQYF. CDR3 bases: TGTGCCAGTAGTATAGTTAAAAAAGAGACCCAGTACTTC.

The rearrangement joins TRBV7-8 to TRBJ2-3, with TRBD1 matching 12 bases. The length of the CDR3 is 17 residues. Trimming took 2 bases from V and 2 from J; bases not matched to a gene: 5. The germline CDR1 and CDR2 sequences are SGHVS and FQNEAQ. CDR3 coding DNA: TGTGCCAGCAGCTTACCGGGACAGGGGGCGGTCACAGATACGCAGTATTTT. This encodes CASSLPGQGAVTDTQYF.

This clone showed up just once. The chain uses TRBV7-2 and TRBJ1-2; 9 bases match TRBD1. V lost 1 base to trimming and J lost 8 bases; unmatched junction nucleotides: 8. The V gene's germline CDR1 is SGHTA and CDR2 FQGNSA. The CDR3 spans 15 residues. Written as DNA, the CDR3 is TGTGCCAGCAGCTTAGGACAGGGGGGCTTGAGAGGCTACACCTTC. Translated: CASSLGQGGLRGYTF.

The V gene is TRBV7-3, the J gene TRBJ2-1; D uncertain. V was pared by 3 bases and J by 9 bases, with 12 bases between. Germline loops: CDR1 SGHTA, CDR2 FQGTGA. This CDR3 is 13 amino acids long. In DNA, the CDR3 is TGTGCCAGCAGCTTGCTCCTCTACGGTGAGCAGTTCTTC. Its translation: CASSLLLYGEQFF.

This clone was counted between two and nine times. This sequence joins TRBV4-1 and TRBJ1-5; D possibly corresponds to TRBD1 (6 bases). CDR1 MGHRA and CDR2 YSYEKL come from the germline V gene. This CDR3 is 14 amino acids long. V lost 5 bases and J 7 bases, leaving 15 bases between the germline ends. The CDR3 coding sequence is TGCGCCAGCAGCATAGGAGGGGGGGCGCAGCCCCAGCATTTT. This translates into CASSIGGGAQPQHF.

The rearrangement uses TRBV5-1 and TRBJ2-5; D is unclear. The germline V gene encodes CDR1 SGHRS and CDR2 YFSETQ. Trimming removed 0 bases from V and 7 bases from J, with 10 bases in between. CDR3 size: 13 residues. CDR3 coding DNA: TGCGCCAGCAGCTTGGACACCGGGTGGACCCAGTACTTC. It codes for CASSLDTGWTQYF.

The rearrangement uses TRBV6-4 and TRBJ2-1; 14 bases line up with TRBD2. This CDR3 is built from 17 residues. V lost 7 bases to trimming and J lost 2 bases; unmatched junction nucleotides: 7. Germline CDR1 is MRHNA and CDR2 is SNTAGT. DNA of the CDR3: TGTGCCAGCACCAGACTAGCGGGAGGGCCGCCCTACAATGAGCAGTTCTTC. This gives the protein CASTRLAGGPPYNEQFF.

The chain links TRBV27 to TRBJ2-5; D may be TRBD1 (6 bases). TRBJ2-7 matches the DNA end more closely, so the J call is doubtful. The germline V gene encodes CDR1 MNHEY and CDR2 SMNVEV (reference sequence). The CDR3 has 14 amino acids. This chain's CDR3 is CASSFSGAEDEQYF. The CDR3 DNA sequence: TGTGCCAGCAGTTTCTCAGGGGCGGAGGACGAGCAGTACTTC.

The chain employs TRBV27 and TRBJ1-4; D is unclear. CDR1 MNHEY and CDR2 SMNVEV come from the germline V gene (reference sequence). Trimming left V 1 base short and J 0 bases short, with 6 bases between. The CDR3 spans 15 residues. CDR3 amino acids: CASSLFSTTNEKLFF. The CDR3 DNA sequence: TGTGCCAGCAGTTTATTCTCTACAACTAATGAAAAACTGTTTTTT.

This sequence joins TRBV9 and TRBJ2-5, with TRBD2 matching over 9 bases. Gene TRBJ2-7 matches the end of the DNA better, so the J call may be wrong. Germline V gene lookup returns CDR1 SGDLS and CDR2 YYNGEE. CDR3 length equals 14 residues. CDR3 nucleotides: TGTGCCAGCAGCGCCCTAGCGGGACTTGACGAGCAGTACTTC. Translated, it gives CASSALAGLDEQYF.

The chain recombines TRBV29-1 with TRBJ1-3, with TRBD1 matching over 7 bases. V lost 4 bases, J lost 7 bases, and 10 bases stayed unmatched. Looked up from germline, CDR1 is SQVTM and CDR2 is ANQGSEA. This CDR3 is built from 14 residues. In DNA, the CDR3 is TGCAGCGTTGGGTACAGGGGTCTGAGTAACACCATATATTTT. Its protein is CSVGYRGLSNTIYF.

V gene TRBV6-5 combines with J gene TRBJ2-2, with 8 bases identical to TRBD2. This CDR3 contains 15 residues. The ends lost 6 bases at V and 5 bases at J; junction bases unmatched: 8. CDR1 is MNHEY, CDR2 SVGAGI, per germline. The CDR3 region has the DNA TGTGCCAGCAGCCTTAGCGGGAAGGGGACCGGGGAGCTGTTTTTT. Its translation: CASSLSGKGTGELFF.

V and J are TRBV13 and TRBJ2-7; 8 bases match TRBD1. The CDR3 loop spans 16 amino acids. Germline V gene lookup returns CDR1 PRHDT and CDR2 FYEKMQ (reference sequence). V dropped 5 bases and J dropped 2; count of bases not matched to a gene: 11. The CDR3 DNA follows: TGTGCCAGCAGCACGACAGGGGACCAACCCCCCTACGAGCAGTACTTC. Translated: CASSTTGDQPPYEQYF.

V is TRBV9 and J is TRBJ1-6; D gene ambiguous. Germline V lookup: CDR1 SGDLS, CDR2 YYNGEE. CDR3 size: 13 residues. The ends were cut back, 4 bases at V and 5 bases at J, with 7 bases in the middle. CDR3 DNA: TGTGCCAGCAGCCTTCGAGATAATTCACCCCTCCACTTT. It translates to CASSLRDNSPLHF.

V usage is TRBV9 and J usage is TRBJ2-3, with a tentative D call TRBD1 (5 bases). Looked up from germline, CDR1 is SGDLS and CDR2 is YYNGEE. V lost 0 bases, J lost 0 bases, and 14 bases lay in between. CDR3 length: 17 residues. CDR3 sequence reads: CASSVGWWGGSTDTQYF. DNA of the CDR3: TGTGCCAGCAGCGTAGGTTGGTGGGGCGGCAGCACAGATACGCAGTATTTT.

The genes are TRBV7-6 and TRBJ2-5, with D tentatively TRBD1 (6 bases). Trimming removed 5 bases at V and 7 bases at J, with 11 bases between. The CDR3 extends over 12 amino acids. From germline, CDR1 is SGHVS and CDR2 FNYEAQ. CDR3 in amino acids: CASSKEGGTQYF. DNA for the CDR3: TGTGCCAGCAGCAAAGAAGGGGGGACCCAGTACTTC.

The rearrangement joins TRBV7-2 to TRBJ1-1, with D unresolved. This CDR3 has 13 residues. Trimming left V 6 bases short and J 3 bases short, with 11 bases between. Germline V gives CDR1 SGHTA, CDR2 FQGNSA. The CDR3 loop is CASSPRSYTEAFF. The CDR3 nucleotides are TGTGCCAGCAGTCCCCGCAGTTACACTGAAGCTTTCTTT.

The J gene is TRBJ2-1, the V gene TRBV7-2; 8 positions match TRBD1. V trimming: 3 bases; J trimming: 5 bases; junction bases outside the gene matches: 6. Germline-derived CDR1 and CDR2 are SGHTA and FQGNSA. The CDR3 loop spans 15 amino acids. In DNA, the CDR3 is TGTGCCAGCAGCTTCTACAGGGGGACGGACAATGAGCAGTTCTTC. It is translated as CASSFYRGTDNEQFF. The full variable domain, its missing parts supplied by reference TRBV7-2 and TRBJ2-1, is GAGVSQSPSNKVTEKGKDVELRCDPISGHTALYWYRQSLGQGLEFLIYFQGNSAPDKSGLPSDRFSAERTGGSVSTLTIQRTQQEDSAVYLCASSFYRGTDNEQFFGPGTRLTVL.

The J gene is TRBJ1-2, the V gene TRBV20-1; D is unclear. With 4 bases removed from V and 4 bases from J, the gap between germline ends came to 7 bases. The CDR3 consists of 11 residues. CDR1 is DFQATT and CDR2 is SNEGSKA in the germline V gene (reference sequence). The CDR3: CSATGLYGYTF. The CDR3 region has the DNA TGCAGTGCTACAGGCCTCTATGGCTACACCTTC.

This sequence joins TRBV7-9 and TRBJ1-2; D may be TRBD1 (6 bases). The germline gives CDR1 SEHNR, CDR2 FQNEAQ (reference sequence). CDR3 length equals 13 residues. The V and J ends lost 3 bases and 3 bases respectively, with 8 bases between them. The CDR3 sequence: CASSLTGYYGYTF. CDR3 nucleotide sequence: TGTGCCAGCAGCTTGACAGGTTACTATGGCTACACCTTC. The entire variable domain, with the rest obtained from reference TRBV7-9 and TRBJ1-2, is as follows: DTGVSQNPRHKITKRGQNVTFRCDPISEHNRLYWYRQTLGQGPEFLTYFQNEAQLEKSRLLSDRFSAERPKGSFSTLEIQRTEQGDSAMYLCASSLTGYYGYTFGSGTRLTVV.

The chain is built from TRBV11-2 and TRBJ2-2; D is ambiguous. V was pared by 3 bases and J by 6 bases, with 8 bases between. The CDR3 is 13 residues long. CDR1 and CDR2 (germline): SGHAT, FQNNGV. The CDR3 loop is CASSFWQSGELFF. CDR3 in DNA: TGTGCCAGCAGCTTCTGGCAATCCGGGGAGCTGTTTTTT.

In its sample, this clone was seen once. The J gene is TRBJ1-1, the V gene TRBV19; 10 bases line up with TRBD1. Germline CDR1 and CDR2: LNHDA and SQIVND (reference sequence). The length of the CDR3 is 15 residues. V lost 2 bases and J lost 5; bases outside the gene matches: 5. CDR3 protein: CASSIPGQGRTEAFF. The DNA for the CDR3 is TGTGCCAGTAGTATACCGGGACAGGGGCGAACTGAAGCTTTCTTT.

The chain has TRBV9 and TRBJ2-1; TRBD2 matches at 11 bases. Germline V gene sequence: CDR1 SGDLS, CDR2 YYNGEE. This CDR3 contains 15 residues. V was pared by 3 bases and J by 2 bases, with 1 base of the junction left unmatched. This chain's CDR3 is CASSASGGTYNEQFF. The DNA of the CDR3 is TGTGCCAGCAGCGCTAGCGGGGGGACCTACAATGAGCAGTTCTTC.

V and J are TRBV6-6 and TRBJ2-3; no definite D call. CDR3 size: 14 residues. Trimming pared 0 bases from V and 1 base from J, leaving 5 bases between. Germline-derived CDR1 and CDR2 are MNHNY and SVGAGI (reference sequence). The CDR3 nucleotides are TGTGCCAGCAGTTACTCCGGAGGCACAGATACGCAGTATTTT. As protein: CASSYSGGTDTQYF.